A selection of T cell receptor beta chains follows, all from one sample in a study of T cell changes during pregnancy in multiple sclerosis. Using immunoSEQ multiplex PCR, the repertoire was profiled, and TCRdb retains in-frame clones only, with some absent. Of 25,000 to 35,000 clones in the sample, 89% were seen once. Sequenced material: CD8+ T cells from peripheral blood mononuclear cells, taken in the second trimester of pregnancy. These receptors all stem from a female donor with multiple sclerosis, enrolled in a pregnancy study. The CDR3 runs from the conserved cysteine through the conserved F or W. D genes are given only for firm matches. Some rows mark clone size as missing; the rest say once, few, many or name a class of expanded clone.

. TRBJ1-3 TRBV4-3 17 . TGCGCCAGCAGCCAAGAAGTACAGGGAGGGACTGGAAACACCATATATTTT CASSQEVQGGTGNTIYF
. TRBJ2-7 TRBV27 14 . TGTGCCAGCAGTCCCCCTGGGCTCTCCTACGAGCAGTACTTC CASSPPGLSYEQYF
TRBD2 TRBJ2-5 TRBV7-9 14 . TGTGCCAGCAGCCAGGCGGGGGTCCAAGAGACCCAGTACTTC CASSQAGVQETQYF
. TRBJ2-5 TRBV10-2 14 . TGCGCCAGCAGTGAACCGGCGGAGCAAGAGACCCAGTACTTC CASSEPAEQETQYF
TRBD1 TRBJ1-2 TRBV9 15 . TGTGCCAGCAGCGTAGGGCAGGGGGCCGCCTATGGCTACACCTTC CASSVGQGAAYGYTF
. TRBJ1-1 TRBV19 14 . TGTGCCAGCGCCAGGGCGGCGGCGTACACTGAAGCTTTCTTT CASARAAAYTEAFF
. TRBJ2-1 TRBV29-1 13 . TGCAGCGTTGAACCAGGGTCCTACAATGAGCAGTTCTTC CSVEPGSYNEQFF
. TRBJ1-2 TRBV11-1 15 . TGTGCCAGCAGCTTAGAACCTCAGGGGCACTATGGCTACACCTTC CASSLEPQGHYGYTF
TRBD1 TRBJ2-7 TRBV7-9 15 . TGTGCCAGCAGCTTAGGGGACAGGGGACCCTACGAGCAGTACTTC CASSLGDRGPYEQYF
TRBD1 TRBJ2-7 TRBV27 15 . TGTGCCAGCAGTTTAACAGGGGGAAGCTCCTACGAGCAGTACTTC CASSLTGGSSYEQYF
. TRBJ1-1 TRBV7-3 14 . TGTGCCAGCAGCTTACAGGGGAGGAACACTGAAGCTTTCTTT CASSLQGRNTEAFF
TRBD2 TRBJ2-5 TRBV18 15 . TGTGCCAGCTCTCCTAGCGGGAGGGACCAAGAGACCCAGTACTTC CASSPSGRDQETQYF
. TRBJ2-2 TRBV11-2 17 . TGTGCCAGCAGCACCCGCTTCGGGTCGCGGAACACCGGGGAGCTGTTTTTT CASSTRFGSRNTGELFF
. TRBJ2-1 TRBV5-8 14 . TGTGCCAGCAGCTTGGGAGGGTTTCACAATGAGCAGTTCTTC CASSLGGFHNEQFF
TRBD1 TRBJ1-1 TRBV4-1 14 . TGCGCCAGCAGCCAAGGACAGGGGACCACTGAAGCTTTCTTT CASSQGQGTTEAFF
. TRBJ2-7 TRBV6-5 13 . TGTGCCAGCAGCCTGGCCCCCTCCTACGAGCAGTACTTC CASSLAPSYEQYF
. TRBJ2-7 TRBV19 13 . TGTGCCAGTAGTCAACGTCCGGGCTACGAGCAGTACTTC CASSQRPGYEQYF
. TRBJ1-2 TRBV27 14 . TGTGCCAGCAGAGACAGGAAACTACCCTATGGCTACACCTTC CASRDRKLPYGYTF
TRBD2 TRBJ2-1 TRBV4-3 18 . TGCGCCAGCAGCCAAGATGGCGGTGAGCGGGACTCCTACAATGAGCAGTTCTTC CASSQDGGERDSYNEQFF
. TRBJ1-5 TRBV11-1 13 . TGTGCCAGCAGCTACAATAGCAATCAGCCCCAGCATTTT CASSYNSNQPQHF
TRBD2 TRBJ2-7 TRBV19 13 . TGTGCCAGTAGTATCGGGACTAGCGTTGAGCAGTACTTC CASSIGTSVEQYF
TRBD2 TRBJ2-7 TRBV2 14 . TGTGCCAGCAGCAGGACTAGCGGGGCTTACGAGCAGTACTTC CASSRTSGAYEQYF
. TRBJ2-5 TRBV4-3 15 . TGCGCCAGCAGCCAAGATCGCAGGTGGCAAGAGACCCAGTACTTC CASSQDRRWQETQYF
. TRBJ1-6 TRBV5-4 14 . TGTGCCAGCAGTCATCAGGGTTATAATTCACCCCTCCACTTT CASSHQGYNSPLHF
. TRBJ2-3 TRBV6-4 14 . TGTGCCAGCAGTGAGTCTAGCGACGGGACGGCGCAGTATTTT CASSESSDGTAQYF
TRBD1 TRBJ2-1 TRBV7-7 13 . TGTGCCAGCAGCCCGGACAGGTACAATGAGCAGTTCTTC CASSPDRYNEQFF
TRBD1 TRBJ2-7 TRBV7-9 15 . TGTGCCAGCAGCTTAGGGGGGACAGGTTCCTACGAGCAGTACTTC CASSLGGTGSYEQYF
. TRBJ2-7 TRBV27 13 . TGTGCCAGCACCACGGGTCCCCACTACGAGCAGTACTTC CASTTGPHYEQYF
. TRBJ2-2 TRBV28 15 . TGTGCCAGCAGTTTAGGCGGTCGGGACACCGGGGAGCTGTTTTTT CASSLGGRDTGELFF
TRBD1 TRBJ1-5 TRBV19 15 . TGTGCCAGTAATTTAGGGACAGGGGAGGTTCAGCCCCAGCATTTT CASNLGTGEVQPQHF
TRBD2 TRBJ2-3 TRBV11-2 16 . TGTGCCAGCAGCGACAGAGCGGGAGGCTTCACAGATACGCAGTATTTT CASSDRAGGFTDTQYF
TRBD1 TRBJ1-5 TRBV4-1 14 . TGCGCCAGCAGCCAATTACAGGGGGACCAGCCCCAGCATTTT CASSQLQGDQPQHF
. TRBJ2-7 TRBV18 16 . TGTGCCAGCTCACCACCGTCCGCTGGCGGGACCTACGAGCAGTACTTC CASSPPSAGGTYEQYF
. TRBJ2-7 TRBV11-2 13 . TGTGCCAGCAGCTTCCGCGGGGGCCACGAGCAGTACTTC CASSFRGGHEQYF
TRBD1 TRBJ1-2 TRBV19 17 few TGTGCCAGTATGGGAAACCGGGACAGAATTTTTAACTATGGCTACACCTTC CASMGNRDRIFNYGYTF
. TRBJ2-1 TRBV7-3 15 . TGTGCCAGCAGCTTAGGAGGGGCTACCGGGGATGAGCAGTTCTTC CASSLGGATGDEQFF
TRBD1 TRBJ2-2 TRBV18 14 . TGTGCCAGCTCACCACCGACAGGGATCGGGGAGCTGTTTTTT CASSPPTGIGELFF
TRBD2 TRBJ2-1 TRBV7-8 18 . TGTGCCAGCAGCCCCACAACACTAGCGGGAGGGAAGAGTAATGAGCAGTTCTTC CASSPTTLAGGKSNEQFF
TRBD1 TRBJ1-4 TRBV9 18 . TGTGCCAGCGCCCCGGGACAGTTACATGTTGCAACTAATGAAAAACTGTTTTTT CASAPGQLHVATNEKLFF
. TRBJ2-1 TRBV7-3 16 . TGTGCCAGCAGCTTAATCGGAGGGTGGGGTGAGGATGAGCAGTTCTTC CASSLIGGWGEDEQFF
TRBD1 TRBJ2-7 TRBV7-8 15 . TGTGCCAGCAGCTTAGCGGACAGGGCTGACTACGAGCAGTACTTC CASSLADRADYEQYF
. TRBJ2-7 TRBV5-6 15 . TGTGCCAGCAGCTTGGTACGGGGGATGGGGAAGGAGCAGTACTTC CASSLVRGMGKEQYF
. TRBJ2-7 TRBV2 13 few TGTGCCAGCGGCGGCGGGGGCATCTACGAGCAGTACTTC CASGGGGIYEQYF
TRBD2 TRBJ2-3 TRBV30 15 few TGTGCCTGGAGGGCACTAGCGGGAGACGTCGATACGCAGTATTTT CAWRALAGDVDTQYF
. TRBJ2-3 TRBV5-8 13 . TGTGCCAGCAGCTTGGGAGCCCCAGATACGCAGTATTTT CASSLGAPDTQYF
TRBD1 TRBJ1-5 TRBV19 18 . TGTGCCAGTAGTATAGGACCCTCCGACAGGGGTAGCAATCAGCCCCAGCATTTT CASSIGPSDRGSNQPQHF
. TRBJ2-3 TRBV28 15 . TGTGCCAGCAGTCCCGGGGACATTAGCACAGATACGCAGTATTTT CASSPGDISTDTQYF
TRBD1 TRBJ1-5 TRBV5-1 15 . TGCGCCAGCAGCTTGGGGACAGGGGGCGATCAGCCCCAGCATTTT CASSLGTGGDQPQHF
. TRBJ1-6 TRBV28 15 . TGTGCCAGCAGTCCAGCGAGACTTTATAATTCACCCCTCCACTTT CASSPARLYNSPLHF
. TRBJ2-7 TRBV6-6 14 . TGTGCCAGCAGTTACTCTGGGAGAAACTACGAGCAGTACTTC CASSYSGRNYEQYF